This T cell receptor beta chain is drawn from a study of T cell responses to AZD1222 COVID-19 vaccine. This clone was seen a single time. Its antigen is still unknown. Germline loops: CDR1 SGDLS, CDR2 YYNGEE. Germline trimming cut 4 bases from V and 2 bases from J; bases unmatched to any gene: 8. There are 15 residues in the CDR3. Whole-study results and caveats: Spike-specific TCR breadth and depth were elevated following two AZD1222 doses.

Libraries were prepared by immunoSEQ multiplex PCR; TCRdb keeps only in-frame clonotypes and omits some of them. This repertoire shows around 200,000 clones, almost 90% found once; its top ten account for roughly 0.49%. Sequenced here: peripheral blood, sampled on day 0 of AZD1222 vaccination. This chain connects TRBV9 to TRBJ2-5; 7 positions agree with TRBD2. The TCR was taken from an adult in good health. CDR3 bases: TGTGCCAGCAGCCCCCAATGGGGGGGGCAAGAGACCCAGTACTTC. Residues: CASSPQWGGQETQYF.